The clone carrying this TCR beta chain was recorded a few times. Antigen unknown. The CDR3 sequence is 17 residues long. Germline CDR1 SGHTS, CDR2 YDEGEE. V lost 4 bases to trimming and J lost 3 bases, with 22 bases between them. The sample originates from a study of T cells in Graves' hyperthyroidism and ophthalmopathy. Points from the study as a whole: The model made its ophthalmopathy prediction, and onset followed a median around 6.5 months later. Clonotypes that were expanded in thyroid above 0.001 mostly appeared in blood too.

RNA transcripts were the template for amplifying TCR beta CDR3 regions. During a first-round RT-PCR of the TCR CDR3, the HTBI primer set was used. TCRdb re-called the multiplex PCR reads with MiXCR, one entry per CDR3 protein. The sample holds approximately 600,000 distinct CDR3 sequences, about 20% seen once. Exclusion of patients followed from uncontrolled infection, other autoimmune disease, pregnancy or lactation. J is TRBJ2-5 and V is TRBV5-8, with D possibly matching TRBD2 (6 bases). This clonotype originated in a man in his thirties or forties with Graves' ophthalmopathy. The sequenced sample was blood. The CDR3 nucleotides are TGTGCCAGCAGCCCATATCTAGGCGGGGAGGTGGAAGAGACCCAGTACTTC. Encoded protein: CASSPYLGGEVEETQYF.